This T cell receptor (beta chain) was captured by sequencing in a study of T-cell memory formation after mild COVID-19. Study background: Clusters were largely donor specific.

This CDR3 comprises 12 residues. Trimming shortened V by 6 bases and J by 4 bases, and 8 bases separated the two germline ends. Findings and limits, study-wide: Contracting CD4+ clones were located mainly in CM and EM, and CD8+ clones in EMRA. There was a balanced CD4/CD8 profile in clones contracting day 15 to 85, and later expanders leaned CD4+.

This clonotype was detected many times. Its antigen remains unknown. TCRdb called the 5' RACE reads again in MiXCR, with one record for every CDR3 protein. The table records 140,000 or so distinct CDR3 sequences, about 5.7% of them present only once. The receptor's source is an adult woman who had mild COVID-19 (a few samples of this study predate the infection). Cell type and time point are not known. The genes are TRBV12-3 or TRBV12-4 and TRBJ2-3, with unresolved D. Specimen: PBMCs or a T cell subset sorted from them (not recorded which). In DNA form, the CDR3 reads TGTGCCAGCAGCCGGTCTTCAGATACGCAGTATTTT. Amino acid sequence: CASSRSSDTQYF.